The present T cell receptor (beta chain) was sequenced within a study of breast tumors, draining lymph nodes, adjacent tissues (TCRdb year 2016). Background on the whole study: In breast cancer patients, the study compared the TCR beta repertoires of tumor, adjacent nontumor tissue and axillary lymph nodes. In human breast cancer, the study set out to assess how tumor, surrounding tissue and draining lymph node repertoires relate to one another and whether T cells might be exchanged between them. Study-wide conclusions, independent of this receptor: The similarity between tumor and nontumor tissue repertoires was significantly greater in luminal-like breast cancer than in basal-like breast cancer. A scenario in which most tumor T cells derive from the lymph node and then expand within tumor tissue was judged to be consistent with the data. The conclusion that tumor T cells originate in lymph nodes was framed as consistent with a hypothesis rather than directly demonstrated. Tumors showed preferential V and J gene usage, and their T-cell repertoire diversity fell below that of lymph nodes yet above that of nontumor tissue.

The axillary draining lymph nodes of breast cancer patients were the source of the lymph node samples. TCRdb records Illumina HiSeq 2000 as the sequencer. Multiplex PCR amplification was used to build the TCR beta chain libraries. High-throughput sequencing was used to analyze the amplified TCR beta chain products. TCRdb trimmed the raw reads at Q25, called clones with MiXCR and kept productive beta chains. Entries are consolidated by CDR3 protein sequence, retaining the most common genes and DNA. This sample gives about 200,000 distinct CDR3 sequences in total; 31% of them show up just once. Of the sample, over 4% is held by the ten largest clones. Turning to this clonotype: There is no known antigen for this receptor. This may be a read error, as it is one base from a much larger clone. The CDR3 does not close with the conserved phenylalanine or tryptophan, likely indicating a read error.

The CDR3 spans 14 residues, counting both ends. Only the CDR3 region is kept as DNA, spanning 42 bases read in frame from base 1. CDR1 and CDR2, looked up from the germline V gene, are SGHTA and FQGNSA. Here V drops 10 bases and J drops 4 bases, and the junction holds 5 bases not matched to any gene. Sequencing was carried out using axillary lymph node tissue. The origin of this receptor is a female donor with breast cancer. Some clones in this sample may be carry-over from other donors' samples. Recombination joined TRBV7-2 with TRBJ2-1, with 12 bases matching TRBD2. At the DNA level, the sequence is TGTGCCACCCTACTAGCGGGAGGTTACAATGAGCAGTTCCTC. It is translated as CATLLAGGYNEQFL.